Listed below are T cell receptor beta chains from one sample, sequenced in a study of post-analysis software for immune sequencing data. MiXCR was run by TCRdb on the PCR reads, yielding one entry per CDR3 protein. The sample includes 600,000 to 700,000 distinct CDR3 sequences, approximately 59% of them seen just once. Input material: blood. These receptors all stem from a girl aged 2-10 years with multiple sclerosis. Both conserved end residues are part of each CDR3. A D gene is named only where the DNA matches it firmly. Size is omitted from some rows. Given values are once, few, many or a class for expanded clones.

v_gene	abundance	j_gene	d_gene	CDR3nt	CDR3aa
TRBV20-1	few	TRBJ2-7	NA	TGCAGTGCTAGAGTGGGCATTCCACACGAGCAGTACTTC	CSARVGIPHEQYF
TRBV4-2	NA	TRBJ2-1	NA	TGTGCCAGCAGCCCCTCGGGCGGGAACAATGAGCAGTTCTTC	CASSPSGGNNEQFF
TRBV4-1	NA	TRBJ2-1	TRBD2	TGCGCCAGCAGCCAAGGCGGCGGGGGTCTATACAATGAGCAGTTCTTC	CASSQGGGGLYNEQFF
TRBV15	few	TRBJ1-1	NA	TGTGCCACCAGCACCCCGGGTTGGGACACTGAAGCTTGCTTT	CATSTPGWDTEACF
TRBV29-1	NA	TRBJ1-1	NA	TGCAGCGTTGGGAGGCGACTGATCACTGAAGCTTTCTTT	CSVGRRLITEAFF
TRBV4-3	NA	TRBJ2-7	NA	TGCGCCAGCAGCCACCTGACTGGAACCTACGAGCAGTACTTC	CASSHLTGTYEQYF
TRBV5-1	NA	TRBJ2-5	NA	TGCGCCAGCAGCTTGTTAACTTCGGTGGGGGTACAAGAGACCCAGTACTTC	CASSLLTSVGVQETQYF
TRBV7-9	NA	TRBJ2-1	NA	TGTGCCAGCAGCCGTCCCGAGGGCAGGGCTTACAATGAGCAGTTCTTC	CASSRPEGRAYNEQFF
TRBV7-9	NA	TRBJ2-1	NA	TGTGCCAGCAGCTTCGCACTGGGGACCAACAATGAGCAGTTCTTC	CASSFALGTNNEQFF
TRBV29-1	NA	TRBJ2-7	NA	TGCAGCGTTGAACTAGTGGAGGGCTACGAGCAGTACTTC	CSVELVEGYEQYF
TRBV5-5	NA	TRBJ1-2	NA	TGTGCCAGCAGCTTGGCCAGTCTCTCCGCGGACTATGGCTACACCTTC	CASSLASLSADYGYTF